The 14 T cell receptor beta chains below were found in one sample sequenced in a study of blood T cell repertoires in COVID-19. The table came from immunoSEQ multiplex PCR; TCRdb's copy has only in-frame clones and leaves some out. The table has about 190,000 clones, 70% to 80% seen once; the top ten hold about 14%. The source material was peripheral blood. The receptors were gathered from a man between 45 and 60 years old who had recovered from COVID-19.

The chain joins TRBV6-5 to TRBJ2-7; a weak D match, TRBD2 (6 bases). Germline-derived CDR1 and CDR2 are MNHEY and SVGAGI. The length of the CDR3 is 14 residues. V lost 6 bases, J lost 0 bases, and 12 bases lay in between. In DNA, the CDR3 is TGTGCCAGCAGGCGGGGACTGCTCTCCTACGAGCAGTACTTC. Translated, it gives CASRRGLLSYEQYF.

The V call is TRBV25-1, the J call TRBJ2-7, with 11 positions matching TRBD2. CDR3 length equals 18 residues. With V trimmed by 6 bases and J by 3 bases, 16 bases remained unmatched. Germline-derived CDR1 and CDR2 are MGHDK and SYGVNS. The DNA of the CDR3 is TGTGCCAGCAGGGAGGGGACTAGCGGAGAGGCCGGGCTCTACGAGCAGTACTTC. Amino acids: CASREGTSGEAGLYEQYF.

V is TRBV11-2 and J is TRBJ1-5; maybe TRBD1 (6 bases). Germline lookup yields CDR1 SGHAT and CDR2 FQNNGV. Between the trimmed V and J ends, which lost 3 bases and 7 bases, there was a span of 13 bases. The CDR3 is made up of 14 amino acids. The CDR3 coding sequence is TGTGCCAGCAGCTTGGGCAGGGGTCGACAGCCCCAGCATTTT. It encodes CASSLGRGRQPQHF.

The V gene is TRBV27, the J gene TRBJ2-2, with a weak D call TRBD1 (6 bases). The CDR3 is made up of 14 amino acids. V was trimmed by 6 bases and J by 5 bases, leaving 13 bases between them. Germline V gives CDR1 MNHEY, CDR2 SMNVEV (reference sequence). The chain's CDR3 is CASRDLGQTGELFF. CDR3 DNA: TGTGCCAGCAGGGATCTCGGACAGACCGGGGAGCTGTTTTTT.

This clone was seen once. The rearrangement joins TRBV20-1 to TRBJ1-4; D call uncertain. Germline lookup yields CDR1 DFQATT and CDR2 SNEGSKA (reference sequence). This CDR3 is 14 amino acids long. The V and J ends lost 3 bases and 0 bases respectively, with 8 bases between them. CDR3 bases: TGCAGTGCTAGTCCCACTACAACTAATGAAAAACTGTTTTTT. This gives the protein CSASPTTTNEKLFF.

The V call is TRBV18, the J call TRBJ1-6, with 7 bases fitting TRBD1. Trimming at V came to 2 bases and at J to 8 bases, leaving 6 bases not matched to a gene. Germline lookup yields CDR1 KGHSH and CDR2 LQKENI. CDR3 length: 15 residues. The DNA of the CDR3 is TGTGCCAGCTCACCATCCACAGGGGAGGATTCACCCCTCCACTTT. Protein product: CASSPSTGEDSPLHF.

As for this clone: Additional DNA sequences in this sample encode the identical CDR3. The chain couples TRBV7-8 to TRBJ1-2; 7 bases line up with TRBD1. Unmatched junction bases numbered 5, after V lost 1 base and J lost 0 bases. The CDR3 spans 16 residues. Germline assignment: CDR1 SGHVS and CDR2 FQNEAQ. The CDR3 DNA sequence: TGTGCCAGCAGCTTAGTAGGGGGCGAGACTAACTATGGCTACACCTTC. Translation gives CASSLVGGETNYGYTF.

This clone was recorded at least ten times. The chain links TRBV5-1 to TRBJ2-1; D may be TRBD2 (5 bases). The CDR3 spans 15 residues. Trimming removed 4 bases from V and 3 bases from J, with 14 bases in between. Per germline, CDR1 SGHRS and CDR2 YFSETQ. CDR3 nucleotide sequence: TGCGCCAGCAGCCCCGGAGGCAGCGGCTACAATGAGCAGTTCTTC. It yields the protein CASSPGGSGYNEQFF.

The V and J genes are TRBV18 and TRBJ2-3, with D possibly TRBD1 on 5 matching bases. The CDR3 runs 16 residues. CDR1 KGHSH and CDR2 LQKENI come from the germline V gene. The germline V and J ends were trimmed by 2 bases and 0 bases, with 12 bases remaining between them. CDR3 sequence (DNA): TGTGCCAGCTCACCAATCGACAGCTATAGCACAGATACGCAGTATTTT. As protein: CASSPIDSYSTDTQYF.

The sample holds a few counts of this clone. V and J are TRBV30 and TRBJ2-7; 9 nucleotides line up with TRBD2. The junction had 5 bases not matched to a gene; V was cut back by 2 bases and J by 0 bases. The CDR3 totals 15 residues. Germline V gene sequence: CDR1 GTSNPN, CDR2 SVGIG (reference sequence). CDR3 DNA: TGTGCCTGGAGTAGCGGGAGGTCGTTCTCCTACGAGCAGTACTTC. Protein: CAWSSGRSFSYEQYF.

The chain is built from TRBV20-1 and TRBJ2-1; 10 nucleotides agree with TRBD2. Losses at the gene ends were 3 bases for V and 3 bases for J; bases not matched to a gene: 2. The CDR3 length is 14 residues. Germline assignment: CDR1 DFQATT and CDR2 SNEGSKA (reference sequence). The CDR3 protein is CSASSGGLYNEQFF. The CDR3 DNA reads TGCAGTGCTAGTAGCGGGGGGCTCTACAATGAGCAGTTCTTC.

This clone appeared a single time. J is TRBJ2-7 and V is TRBV28, with D possibly being TRBD2 (6 bases). V was cut by 8 bases and J by 2 bases, with 22 bases left in between. CDR3 size: 16 residues. In germline, CDR1 is MDHEN, CDR2 SYDVKM. CDR3 coding DNA: TGTGCCAGCGGAAATATCCCGGGACTTCCCCCCTACGAGCAGTACTTC. Encoded protein: CASGNIPGLPPYEQYF.

The J gene is TRBJ2-1, the V gene TRBV7-8; 10 nucleotides agree with TRBD2. Looked up from germline, CDR1 is SGHVS and CDR2 is FQNEAQ. V lost 3 bases, J lost 9 bases, and 5 bases stayed unmatched. The CDR3 totals 14 residues. CDR3 in DNA: TGTGCCAGCAGCTTCACTAGCGGGACTGGTGAGCAGTTCTTC. Translation gives CASSFTSGTGEQFF.

This sequence joins TRBV2 and TRBJ2-3; 12 bases map to TRBD2. Germline-derived CDR1 and CDR2 are SNHLY and FYNNEI. J gave up 2 bases and V 5 bases, and 11 bases lay outside the gene matches. This CDR3 has 18 amino acids. CDR3: CASSRPGGLAGSTDTQYF. Here the CDR3 DNA reads TGTGCCAGCAGTCGTCCCGGCGGACTAGCGGGATCCACAGATACGCAGTATTTT.